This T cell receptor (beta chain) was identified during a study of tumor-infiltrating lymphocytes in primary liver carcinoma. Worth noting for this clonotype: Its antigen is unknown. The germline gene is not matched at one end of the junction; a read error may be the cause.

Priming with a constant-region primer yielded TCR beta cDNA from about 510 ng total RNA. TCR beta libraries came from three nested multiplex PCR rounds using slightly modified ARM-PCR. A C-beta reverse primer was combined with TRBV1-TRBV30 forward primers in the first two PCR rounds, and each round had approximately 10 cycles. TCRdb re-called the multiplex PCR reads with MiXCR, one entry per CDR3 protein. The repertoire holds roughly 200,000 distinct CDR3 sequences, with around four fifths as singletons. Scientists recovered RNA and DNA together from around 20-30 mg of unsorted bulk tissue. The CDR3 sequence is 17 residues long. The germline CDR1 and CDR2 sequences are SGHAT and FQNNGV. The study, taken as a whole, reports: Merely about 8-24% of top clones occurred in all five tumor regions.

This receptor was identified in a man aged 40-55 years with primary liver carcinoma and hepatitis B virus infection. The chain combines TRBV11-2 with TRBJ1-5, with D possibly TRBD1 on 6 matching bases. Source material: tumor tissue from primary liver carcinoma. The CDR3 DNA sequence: TGTGCCAGCAGCTTAATAGGAGTAACAGGGAGCAATCAGTCCCAGCATTTT. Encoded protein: CASSLIGVTGSNQSQHF. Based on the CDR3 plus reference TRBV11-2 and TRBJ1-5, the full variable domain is EAGVAQSPRYKIIEKRQSVAFWCNPISGHATLYWYQQILGQGPKLLIQFQNNGVVDDSQLPKDRFSAERLKGVDSTLKIQPAKLEDSAVYLCASSLIGVTGSNQSQHFGDGTRLSIL.